The clone carrying this T cell receptor (beta chain) was found a few times. Its target is not known. TCRdb reanalysed the reads using MiXCR and keeps one entry per CDR3 protein. In the table there are 650,000 to 900,000 distinct CDR3 sequences, approximately 30% of which are singletons. These data are taken from a study of T cell repertoires in cytomegalovirus infection. Study at large: Peptides in the study included HLA-C-restricted and HLA-B-restricted CMV epitopes. Carrying CMV and the relevant HLA type showed in public TCR beta signatures.

The study, taken as a whole, reports: Summed frequency of shared TCR beta families picked out CMV carriers who also had the relevant HLA.

This receptor was identified in a human donor in good health (CMV status not recorded). Some clones in this sample may be carry-over from other donors' samples. Specimen: cultured CD8+ T cells from PBMCs, collected from culture after CMV antigen stimulation.

The DNA of the CDR3 is TGTGCCAGCAGCTCATTGGGACTAGCTGTGAATGAGCAGTTCTTC. This gives the protein CASSSLGLAVNEQFF. The chain carries TRBV7-8 and TRBJ2-1; 9 positions agree with TRBD2. The J segment lost 7 bases and the V segment lost 4 bases, leaving 8 bases of the junction unmatched. CDR3 length equals 15 residues. Looked up from germline, CDR1 is SGHVS and CDR2 is FQNEAQ.